At least ten counts were recorded for the clone carrying this T cell receptor beta chain. The antigen remains undetermined. The data belong to a study of human T cells and chemical hapten exposure. Findings of the study overall: Relative to control repertoires, expanded TCRs gave rise to significantly more large CDR3 similarity clusters.

TCRdb reprocessed the RACE reads with MiXCR, giving one entry per CDR3 protein. The sample consists of tens of thousands of distinct CDR3 sequences, around 6.4% of them appearing once. Trimming removed 2 bases at V and 1 base at J, with 12 bases between. The CDR3 contains 16 residues. The germline V gene encodes CDR1 MNHEY and CDR2 SVGEGT. Described time point: patch test 1, 2 weeks after DPC sensitization. The treatment is: therapeutic diphenylcyclopropenone sensitization with weekly scalp DPC. The authors extracted total RNA from unfractionated whole blood. The gene calls are TRBV6-2 or TRBV6-3 and TRBJ1-5, with D possibly matching TRBD1 (5 bases). This sample comprised whole blood, obtained in connection with sensitization to the hapten diphenylcyclopropenone (DPC). The receptor comes from a young woman with alopecia areata. Some clones in this sample may be carry-over from other donors' samples. The CDR3 DNA reads TGTGCCAGCAGTTACCCGGGGGTAGGCAGCAATCAGCCCCAGCATTTT. Residues: CASSYPGVGSNQPQHF.